Shown below are 32 T cell receptor beta chains from a single sample sequenced in a study of T cells in localized non-small cell lung cancer. Libraries were prepared by immunoSEQ multiplex PCR; TCRdb keeps only in-frame clonotypes and omits some of them. This sample carries roughly 19,000 clones, approximately 83% of them seen once, and the ten largest clones take 3.5% to 5.5%. The input for sequencing was peripheral blood, taken before any cancer treatment. These receptors came from a man between 35 and 75 years old with stage I lung adenocarcinoma.

The V gene is TRBV29-1, the J gene TRBJ2-1; unclear D gene. CDR1 is SQVTM and CDR2 is ANQGSEA in the germline V gene. V was clipped by 0 bases and J by 3 bases, with 3 bases between them. The CDR3 spans 12 residues. The CDR3 region is CSVEDGYNEQFF. The CDR3 nucleotides read TGCAGCGTTGAAGACGGCTACAATGAGCAGTTCTTC.

The table lists this clone with a few counts. The chain employs TRBV19 and TRBJ1-5, with a possible D match to TRBD1 (6 bases). Trimming removed 0 bases at V and 2 bases at J, with 14 bases between. This CDR3 is built from 17 residues. Germline CDR1 LNHDA, CDR2 SQIVND (reference sequence). CDR3 nucleotide sequence: TGTGCCAGTAGTATAGATTTAGTGGGGGGCCGCAATCAGCCCCAGCATTTT. Amino acids: CASSIDLVGGRNQPQHF.

This rearrangement joins TRBV28 to TRBJ2-7, with D possibly being TRBD1 (6 bases). Germline CDR1 and CDR2: MDHEN and SYDVKM. V was cut by 1 base and J by 1 base, with 11 bases left in between. The CDR3 loop spans 15 amino acids. The CDR3 DNA is TGTGCCAGCAGTTTATCTGCGACAGGATCCTACGAGCAGTACTTC. This encodes CASSLSATGSYEQYF.

The CDR3 DNA follows: TGTGCCAGCAGCCCGCCGTGGCGGGAGGGCTTGGGCGAGCAGTACTTC. This sequence encodes CASSPPWREGLGEQYF. This chain connects TRBV7-8 to TRBJ2-7; 9 bases map to TRBD2. This CDR3 spans 16 amino acids. With 5 bases clipped from V and 6 bases from J, the junction kept 14 bases outside the gene matches. CDR1 is SGHVS and CDR2 is FQNEAQ in the germline V gene. Filled out from reference TRBV7-8 and TRBJ2-7, the complete variable domain reads GAGVSQSPRYKVAKRGQDVALRCDPISGHVSLFWYQQALGQGPEFLTYFQNEAQLDKSGLPSDRFFAERPEGSVSTLKIQRTQQEDSAVYLCASSPPWREGLGEQYFGPGTRLTVT.

This clone appeared a single time. The V and J genes are TRBV4-2 and TRBJ2-3; 7 bases line up with TRBD2. Unmatched junction bases numbered 6, after V lost 0 bases and J lost 0 bases. Germline lookup yields CDR1 LGHNA and CDR2 YNFKEQ. The CDR3 totals 17 residues. CDR3 nucleotides: TGTGCCAGCAGCCAAGATGGCAGCGGGGCAAGCACAGATACGCAGTATTTT. Its protein is CASSQDGSGASTDTQYF.

The V and J genes are TRBV7-3 and TRBJ2-5, with 9 bases aligning to TRBD2. Germline values: CDR1 SGHTA, CDR2 FQGTGA. The J segment lost 4 bases and the V segment lost 5 bases, leaving 14 bases of the junction unmatched. CDR3 size: 17 residues. CDR3: CASSPIPGLARRETQYF. The DNA of the CDR3 is TGTGCCAGCAGCCCCATTCCGGGACTAGCAAGAAGAGAGACCCAGTACTTC.

This sequence joins TRBV28 and TRBJ1-2; TRBD1 is a possible D gene (5 bases). CDR3 size: 17 residues. Trimming took 5 bases from V and 2 from J, leaving 21 bases between them. CDR1 is MDHEN, CDR2 SYDVKM, per germline. CDR3 sequence: CASSPWQGPYGNYGYTF. CDR3 in DNA: TGTGCCAGCAGTCCTTGGCAGGGACCATACGGAAACTATGGCTACACCTTC.

The chain joins TRBV19 to TRBJ2-6, with D possibly matching TRBD2 (5 bases). V was shortened by 3 bases and J by 0 bases, with 9 bases between the two germline ends. The CDR3 covers 16 residues. CDR1 LNHDA and CDR2 SQIVND come from the germline V gene (reference sequence). The DNA of the CDR3 is TGTGCCAGTAGTATTAGGGCGGGCTCTGGGGCCAACGTCCTGACTTTC. Translating gives CASSIRAGSGANVLTF.

The chain links TRBV19 to TRBJ1-5; a possible D gene is TRBD1 (5 bases). This CDR3 has 13 amino acids. Germline CDR1 reads LNHDA; CDR2 reads SQIVND (reference sequence). The germline V and J ends were trimmed by 3 bases and 6 bases, with 9 bases remaining between them. CDR3 sequence reads: CASSISGAQPQHF. The DNA for the CDR3 is TGTGCCAGTAGTATCTCCGGGGCTCAGCCCCAGCATTTT.

This CDR3 reads CASSLGGFNTEAFF. CDR3 DNA: TGTGCCAGCAGCCTAGGGGGGTTTAACACTGAAGCTTTCTTT. The chain joins TRBV11-1 to TRBJ1-1, with D perhaps matching TRBD1 (6 bases). The CDR3 is 14 amino acids. V gave up 5 bases and J gave up 2 bases, with 12 bases separating them. Germline CDR1 SGHAT, CDR2 FQDESV (reference sequence).

The chain employs TRBV9 and TRBJ2-7, with a weak D call TRBD2 (6 bases). V gave up 4 bases and J gave up 0 bases, with 11 bases separating them. Looked up from germline, CDR1 is SGDLS and CDR2 is YYNGEE. The CDR3 loop spans 14 amino acids. CDR3 nucleotide sequence: TGTGCCAGCAGCCTGACTAGTGACTCCTACGAGCAGTACTTC. This gives the protein CASSLTSDSYEQYF.

This chain links TRBV18 with TRBJ1-4; D uncertain. CDR3 size: 13 residues. With 1 base removed from V and 8 bases from J, the gap between germline ends came to 8 bases. In germline, CDR1 is KGHSH, CDR2 LQKENI. The CDR3 loop is CASSPQAGEKLFF. CDR3 bases: TGTGCCAGCTCACCACAGGCGGGAGAAAAACTGTTTTTT. The full variable domain, with the rest looked up from reference TRBV18 and TRBJ1-4, is NAGVMQNPRHLVRRRGQEARLRCSPMKGHSHVYWYRQLPEEGLKFMVYLQKENIIDESGMPKERFSAEFPKEGPSILRIQQVVRGDSAAYFCASSPQAGEKLFFGSGTQLSVL.

This chain connects TRBV7-9 to TRBJ2-2; no reliable D call. Per the germline V gene, CDR1 is SEHNR and CDR2 is FQNEAQ (reference sequence). CDR3 length equals 15 residues. V was clipped by 1 base and J by 3 bases, with 9 bases between them. The CDR3 coding sequence is TGTGCCAGCAGCTTAGTGGGTACCCACACCGGGGAGCTGTTTTTT. It yields the protein CASSLVGTHTGELFF.

The chain recombines TRBV19 with TRBJ2-3, with 9 bases fitting TRBD2. The CDR3 length is 15 residues. The germline gives CDR1 LNHDA, CDR2 SQIVND (reference sequence). Trimming cost V 10 bases and J 0 bases; bases outside gene matches: 8. The CDR3 DNA follows: TGTGCCACCCAGACTAGCGGCACTAGCACAGATACGCAGTATTTT. Protein: CATQTSGTSTDTQYF.

The chain carries TRBV9 and TRBJ1-5; D remains ambiguous. Trimming pared 0 bases from V and 3 bases from J, leaving 4 bases between. Germline V CDR1 and CDR2: SGDLS, YYNGEE. The CDR3 totals 13 residues. The CDR3 sequence is CASSVGTNQPQHF. In nucleotides, the CDR3 is TGTGCCAGCAGCGTAGGGACCAATCAGCCCCAGCATTTT.

V and J are TRBV28 and TRBJ1-6; D perhaps matches TRBD1 (5 bases). Trimming stripped 3 bases from V and 8 bases from J, with 17 bases between. This CDR3 has 16 amino acids. From germline, CDR1 is MDHEN and CDR2 SYDVKM. CDR3 sequence: CASSLFEGQGYSPLHF. The DNA for the CDR3 is TGTGCCAGCAGTTTGTTTGAAGGGCAGGGATATTCACCCCTCCACTTT.

This rearrangement joins TRBV7-6 to TRBJ2-1, with TRBD2 identical over 7 bases. The CDR3 spans 17 residues. V was clipped by 0 bases and J by 6 bases; unmatched bases: 11. Germline CDR1 is SGHVS and CDR2 is FNYEAQ. The CDR3 loop is CASSLAVRTSTFNEQFF. The CDR3 coding sequence is TGTGCCAGCAGCTTAGCGGTCCGGACTAGTACATTCAATGAGCAGTTCTTC.

As to this clone: This specimen includes other DNA sequences encoding the same CDR3. This sequence joins TRBV7-2 and TRBJ2-5, with a tentative D call TRBD1 (6 bases). Trimming pared 4 bases from V and 2 bases from J, leaving 8 bases between. Germline lookup yields CDR1 SGHTA and CDR2 FQGNSA. This CDR3 region has 13 residues. The CDR3 bases are TGTGCCAGCAGCTACAGGGTTCAAGAGACCCAGTACTTC. This gives the protein CASSYRVQETQYF.

The count of this clone is one. The chain joins TRBV11-2 to TRBJ2-7; D ambiguous. The germline CDR1 and CDR2 sequences are SGHAT and FQNNGV. The CDR3 is 14 amino acids. V shed 5 bases and J shed 1 base, with 12 bases lying between them. This CDR3 is CASSLIYGSYEQYF. The CDR3 nucleotides are TGTGCCAGCAGCCTTATTTACGGGTCCTACGAGCAGTACTTC.

The CDR3 nucleotides read TGTGCCAGCAGCGTAGAAGGGGCGTGGGGCTACACCTTC. Its protein is CASSVEGAWGYTF. The genes are TRBV9 and TRBJ1-2; D may be TRBD1 (5 bases). V lost 0 bases, J lost 8 bases, and 11 bases lay in between. The CDR3 has 13 amino acids. Per the germline V gene, CDR1 is SGDLS and CDR2 is YYNGEE.

V gene TRBV28 combines with J gene TRBJ2-2, with TRBD2 identical over 8 bases. J gave up 2 bases and V 3 bases, and 5 bases lay outside the gene matches. Germline lookup yields CDR1 MDHEN and CDR2 SYDVKM. The CDR3 sequence is 16 residues long. The CDR3 bases are TGTGCCAGCAGTTTGGGACTAGTGGGTAACACCGGGGAGCTGTTTTTT. The encoded protein is CASSLGLVGNTGELFF.

The chain couples TRBV2 to TRBJ2-7; 9 bases match TRBD2. The CDR3 covers 16 residues. With V trimmed by 6 bases and J by 1 base, 10 bases remained unmatched. In germline, CDR1 is SNHLY, CDR2 FYNNEI. The CDR3 DNA reads as TGTGCCAGCAGGGATACTAGCGGGTACGGGTCCTACGAGCAGTACTTC. Its translation: CASRDTSGYGSYEQYF.

The chain couples TRBV9 to TRBJ2-1, with D perhaps TRBD2 (6 bases). CDR3 length equals 15 residues. The V end was cut by 1 base, the J end by 1 base, with 9 bases between. In germline, CDR1 is SGDLS, CDR2 YYNGEE. DNA for the CDR3: TGTGCCAGCAGCGTACGTAGCGGTTCCTACAATGAGCAGTTCTTC. Translating it yields CASSVRSGSYNEQFF.

The chain combines TRBV20-1 with TRBJ1-1; D remains unclear. Germline assignment: CDR1 DFQATT and CDR2 SNEGSKA (reference sequence). The CDR3 totals 11 residues. Trimming removed 6 bases from V and 4 bases from J, with 9 bases in between. The CDR3, as DNA: TGCAGTGCCCGGGGTTCCACTGAAGCTTTCTTT. It translates to CSARGSTEAFF.

The J gene is TRBJ1-1, the V gene TRBV21-1. TRBV21-1 is recorded as a pseudogene. The CDR3 is 17 residues long. CDR3 sequence (DNA): TGTGCCAGCAGCAAAGTAGTGGGCAACAGGAGGAAGTGTGAAGCTTTCTTT. Encoded protein: CASSKVVGNRRKCEAFF.

The table lists this clone with a count of one. This rearrangement joins TRBV2 to TRBJ2-1; TRBD2 might be the D (5 bases). CDR1 is SNHLY and CDR2 is FYNNEI in the germline V gene. The CDR3 is 15 residues long. Between the trimmed V and J ends, which lost 5 bases and 8 bases, there was a span of 19 bases. The CDR3 sequence: CASSNRGRIEDEQFF. DNA for the CDR3: TGTGCCAGCAGTAATCGGGGTAGAATCGAGGATGAGCAGTTCTTC.

The gene calls are TRBV5-1 and TRBJ1-2, with a possible D match to TRBD1 (5 bases). The CDR3 runs to 14 residues. Germline V gene lookup returns CDR1 SGHRS and CDR2 YFSETQ. The V gene lost 4 bases and the J gene lost 6 bases, with 16 bases spanning the gap. CDR3 protein: CASSRAPPGNGYTF. CDR3 coding DNA: TGCGCCAGCAGCAGGGCCCCGCCAGGGAATGGCTACACCTTC.

This chain connects TRBV14 to TRBJ2-5, with 10 bases identical to TRBD1. Per germline, CDR1 SGHDN and CDR2 FVKESK. The CDR3 is made up of 17 amino acids. V was clipped by 1 base and J by 4 bases; unmatched bases: 9. CDR3 nucleotides: TGTGCCAGCAGCCAAGGGGACAGGGGACCTCGGCGAGAGACCCAGTACTTC. This sequence encodes CASSQGDRGPRRETQYF.

This rearrangement joins TRBV4-3 to TRBJ1-1, with TRBD1 matching over 8 bases. Germline CDR1 and CDR2: LGHNA and YSLEER. The CDR3 has 15 residues. V shed 2 bases, J shed 5 bases, and the junction held 7 bases outside the gene matches. The CDR3 nucleotides read TGCGCCAGCAGCCAATGGACAGGGCGAGATACTGAAGCTTTCTTT. Its protein is CASSQWTGRDTEAFF.

The rearrangement uses TRBV27 and TRBJ2-7; 8 bases are a match to TRBD1. From germline, CDR1 is MNHEY and CDR2 SMNVEV (reference sequence). This CDR3 spans 15 amino acids. V lost 7 bases, J lost 4 bases, and 12 bases stayed unmatched. The CDR3 coding sequence is TGTGCCAGCATTAGACGGGACAGGAATTGGTACGAGCAGTACTTC. It yields the protein CASIRRDRNWYEQYF.

The rearrangement links TRBV28 to TRBJ2-7; D is perhaps TRBD1 (5 bases). The germline gives CDR1 MDHEN, CDR2 SYDVKM. CDR3 length equals 15 residues. Trimming took off 5 bases at V and 3 bases at J, with 17 bases between the two ends. The CDR3 bases are TGTGCCAGCAGTCCCCGGTGGGGCAGACACTACGAGCAGTACTTC. Protein sequence: CASSPRWGRHYEQYF.

J is TRBJ1-1 and V is TRBV29-1, with no clear D. Trimming took off 3 bases at V and 1 base at J, with 9 bases between the two ends. The CDR3 covers 13 residues. Per the germline V gene, CDR1 is SQVTM and CDR2 is ANQGSEA. The CDR3 region is CSVDLGPNTEAFF. The CDR3 region has the DNA TGCAGCGTTGATCTGGGTCCGAACACTGAAGCTTTCTTT. Combining the CDR3 with reference TRBV29-1 and TRBJ1-1 gives the whole variable domain SAVISQKPSRDICQRGTSLTIQCQVDSQVTMMFWYRQQPGQSLTLIATANQGSEATYESGFVIDKFPISRPNLTFSTLTVSNMSPEDSSIYLCSVDLGPNTEAFFGQGTRLTVV.